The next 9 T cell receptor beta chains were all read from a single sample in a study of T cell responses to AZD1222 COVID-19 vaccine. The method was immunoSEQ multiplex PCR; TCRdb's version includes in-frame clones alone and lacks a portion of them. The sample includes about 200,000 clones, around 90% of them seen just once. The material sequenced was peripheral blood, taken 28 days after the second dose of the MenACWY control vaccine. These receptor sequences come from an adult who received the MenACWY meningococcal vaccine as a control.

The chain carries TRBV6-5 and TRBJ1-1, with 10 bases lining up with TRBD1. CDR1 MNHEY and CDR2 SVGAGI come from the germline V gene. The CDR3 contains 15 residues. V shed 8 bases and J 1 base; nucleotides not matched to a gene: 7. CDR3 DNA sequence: TGTGCCAGCGCTGTTGGGACAGGGGCGAACACTGAAGCTTTCTTT. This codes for CASAVGTGANTEAFF.

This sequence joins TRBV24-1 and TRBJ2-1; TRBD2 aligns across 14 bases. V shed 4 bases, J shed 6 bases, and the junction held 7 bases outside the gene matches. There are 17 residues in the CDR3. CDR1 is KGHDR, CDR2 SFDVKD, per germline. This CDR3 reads CATSERTSGRRGNEQFF. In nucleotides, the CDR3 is TGTGCCACCAGTGAGCGGACTAGCGGGAGGCGGGGCAATGAGCAGTTCTTC.

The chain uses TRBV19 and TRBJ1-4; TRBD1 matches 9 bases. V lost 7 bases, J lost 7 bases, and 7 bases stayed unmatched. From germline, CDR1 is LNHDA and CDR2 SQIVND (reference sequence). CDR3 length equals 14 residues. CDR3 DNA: TGTGCCAGTATCCGACAGGGGGGGGGTGAAAAACTGTTTTTT. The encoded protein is CASIRQGGGEKLFF. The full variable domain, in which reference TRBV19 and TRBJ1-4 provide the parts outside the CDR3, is DGGITQSPKYLFRKEGQNVTLSCEQNLNHDAMYWYRQDPGQGLRLIYYSQIVNDFQKGDIAEGYSVSREKKESFPLTVTSAQKNPTAFYLCASIRQGGGEKLFFGSGTQLSVL.

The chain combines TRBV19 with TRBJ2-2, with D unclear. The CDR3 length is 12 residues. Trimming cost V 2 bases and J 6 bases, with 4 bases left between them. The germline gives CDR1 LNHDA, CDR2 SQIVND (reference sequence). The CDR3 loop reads CASSIRAGELFF. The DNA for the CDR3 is TGTGCCAGTAGTATACGAGCCGGGGAGCTGTTTTTT.

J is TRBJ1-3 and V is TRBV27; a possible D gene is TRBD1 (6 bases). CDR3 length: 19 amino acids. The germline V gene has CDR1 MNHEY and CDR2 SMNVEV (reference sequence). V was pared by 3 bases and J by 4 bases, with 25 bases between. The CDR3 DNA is TGTGCCAGCAGTTTTTTACCCCCCTTTACAGGGATAATCGGAAACACCATATATTTT. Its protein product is CASSFLPPFTGIIGNTIYF.

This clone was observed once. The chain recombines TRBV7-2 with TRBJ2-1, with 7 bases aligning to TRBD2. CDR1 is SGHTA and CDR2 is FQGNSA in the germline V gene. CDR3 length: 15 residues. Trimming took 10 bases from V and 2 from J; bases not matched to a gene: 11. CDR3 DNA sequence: TGTGCCACCAGTCTGGGACTACCTCCCTACAATGAGCAGTTCTTC. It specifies CATSLGLPPYNEQFF.

The CDR3 here is CASTGSSKRYTF. The CDR3 coding sequence is TGTGCCAGTACCGGCAGCTCCAAACGCTACACCTTC. The chain uses TRBV19 and TRBJ1-2; D gene unclear. V shed 7 bases and J shed 9 bases, with 15 bases lying between them. Germline V lookup: CDR1 LNHDA, CDR2 SQIVND (reference sequence). This CDR3 spans 12 amino acids.

The CDR3 loop is CACSIHTGDGYTF. CDR3 coding DNA: TGTGCCTGCTCCATCCATACAGGGGATGGCTACACCTTC. V usage is TRBV30 and J usage is TRBJ1-2, with 7 bases fitting TRBD1. Germline V lookup: CDR1 GTSNPN, CDR2 SVGIG (reference sequence). There are 13 residues in the CDR3. V lost 6 bases and J lost 6; bases outside the gene matches: 10.

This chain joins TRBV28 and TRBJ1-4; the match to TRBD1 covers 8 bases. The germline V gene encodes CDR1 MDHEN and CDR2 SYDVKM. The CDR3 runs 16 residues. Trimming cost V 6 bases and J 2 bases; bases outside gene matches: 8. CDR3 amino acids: CASSSGQGATNEKLFF. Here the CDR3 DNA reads TGTGCCAGCAGCTCAGGACAGGGTGCGACTAATGAAAAACTGTTTTTT.